The 27 T cell receptor beta chains listed next were all sequenced from one sample in a study of long-term antiretroviral therapy in people with HIV. The run of the v3.0 immunoSEQ assay was at survey level. Sequencing was performed with immunoSEQ multiplex PCR; in TCRdb, only in-frame clones are kept and a portion is missing. This repertoire shows about 25,000 clones, around 88% found once; its top ten account for 4.5% to 6%. Here the sequenced sample was unsorted PBMCs, taken around 4.5 years after starting antiretroviral therapy. Receptors were obtained from a man under 40 with HIV.

V is TRBV14 and J is TRBJ2-2; D gene ambiguous. There are 18 residues in the CDR3. V shed 3 bases and J shed 4 bases, with 21 bases lying between them. The V gene's germline CDR1 is SGHDN and CDR2 FVKESK. The CDR3 is CASSHKIKGSYFTGELFF. CDR3 DNA: TGTGCCAGCAGCCACAAGATAAAAGGGTCCTACTTCACCGGGGAGCTGTTTTTT.

This clone was recorded only once. V gene TRBV18 combines with J gene TRBJ1-2, with 7 bases aligning to TRBD1. V lost 0 bases to trimming and J lost 0 bases; unmatched junction nucleotides: 10. Germline loops: CDR1 KGHSH, CDR2 LQKENI. CDR3 length equals 18 residues. CDR3 loop: CASSPPSPGQQANYGYTF. The CDR3 nucleotides read TGTGCCAGCTCACCACCGTCTCCGGGACAGCAAGCTAACTATGGCTACACCTTC. The entire variable domain, with the rest obtained from reference TRBV18 and TRBJ1-2, is as follows: NAGVMQNPRHLVRRRGQEARLRCSPMKGHSHVYWYRQLPEEGLKFMVYLQKENIIDESGMPKERFSAEFPKEGPSILRIQQVVRGDSAAYFCASSPPSPGQQANYGYTFGSGTRLTVV.

The rearrangement uses TRBV6-5 and TRBJ2-7; TRBD1 matches 7 bases. V lost 8 bases to trimming and J lost 1 base; unmatched junction nucleotides: 11. Germline CDR1 reads MNHEY; CDR2 reads SVGAGI. The CDR3 length is 15 residues. The CDR3 loop reads CASATGASLSYEQYF. In nucleotides, the CDR3 is TGTGCCAGCGCAACAGGGGCCTCACTGTCCTACGAGCAGTACTTC.

The rearrangement uses TRBV27 and TRBJ2-5; D uncertain. The CDR3 length is 14 residues. Trimming removed 3 bases at V and 4 bases at J, with 12 bases between. The germline V gene has CDR1 MNHEY and CDR2 SMNVEV (reference sequence). CDR3 DNA sequence: TGTGCCAGCAGTTTGCTGGGATTCGGAGAGACCCAGTACTTC. Protein product: CASSLLGFGETQYF.

The rearrangement joins TRBV19 to TRBJ1-2; D possibly corresponds to TRBD1 (5 bases). The germline V gene has CDR1 LNHDA and CDR2 SQIVND (reference sequence). The CDR3 is 15 amino acids. Trimming took off 5 bases at V and 0 bases at J, with 13 bases between the two ends. This CDR3 reads CASSPLDRPNYGYTF. The DNA of the CDR3 is TGTGCCAGTAGTCCCCTCGACAGACCTAACTATGGCTACACCTTC.

The gene calls are TRBV29-1 and TRBJ1-2, with D maybe TRBD1 (6 bases). This CDR3 contains 11 residues. The germline gives CDR1 SQVTM, CDR2 ANQGSEA. Trimming removed 6 bases from V and 1 base from J, with 6 bases in between. The CDR3 bases are TGCAGCGTAGGGGGTAACTATGGCTACACCTTC. Amino acids: CSVGGNYGYTF.

This chain uses TRBV11-2 with TRBJ2-1; D may correspond to TRBD1 or TRBD2 (5 bases each). The CDR3 sequence is 14 residues long. Germline V CDR1 and CDR2: SGHAT, FQNNGV. V lost 5 bases, J lost 5 bases, and 13 bases lay in between. CDR3 sequence (DNA): TGTGCCAGCAGCCCTCCGAGAGGGGACAATGAGCAGTTCTTC. Amino acid sequence: CASSPPRGDNEQFF. The whole variable domain, filled in from reference TRBV11-2 and TRBJ2-1, reads EAGVAQSPRYKIIEKRQSVAFWCNPISGHATLYWYQQILGQGPKLLIQFQNNGVVDDSQLPKDRFSAERLKGVDSTLKIQPAKLEDSAVYLCASSPPRGDNEQFFGPGTRLTVL.

The chain uses TRBV7-6 and TRBJ1-4; maybe TRBD1 (6 bases). V was cut by 4 bases and J by 11 bases, with 14 bases left in between. CDR1 is SGHVS, CDR2 FNYEAQ, per germline. The CDR3 length is 13 residues. The CDR3 DNA is TGTGCCAGCAGCTCGTCGGGGGCAGGGAAACTGTTTTTT. Protein: CASSSSGAGKLFF.

V usage is TRBV19 and J usage is TRBJ2-7; D might be TRBD2 (6 bases). V lost 5 bases to trimming and J lost 5 bases, with 22 bases between them. Germline CDR1 and CDR2: LNHDA and SQIVND (reference sequence). CDR3 length: 16 residues. Here the CDR3 reads CASSRTAAGNGHEQYF. Here the CDR3 DNA reads TGTGCCAGTAGTCGGACTGCAGCGGGTAATGGACACGAGCAGTACTTC.

V and J are TRBV6-1 and TRBJ2-3; D is ambiguous. Looked up from germline, CDR1 is MNHNS and CDR2 is SASEGT. This CDR3 spans 11 amino acids. The ends were cut back, 6 bases at V and 6 bases at J, with 7 bases in the middle. CDR3 region: CASSVGDTQYF. DNA for the CDR3: TGTGCCAGCAGCGTGGGGGATACGCAGTATTTT.

V usage is TRBV15 and J usage is TRBJ1-4; no firm D call. Trimming removed 5 bases at V and 5 bases at J, with 15 bases between. The CDR3 has 15 amino acids. Germline CDR1 LNHNV, CDR2 YYDKDF (reference sequence). CDR3 DNA sequence: TGTGCCACCAGCCCTTTGGCGAGACCCAATGAAAAACTGTTTTTT. Its protein is CATSPLARPNEKLFF.

J is TRBJ2-6 and V is TRBV9; 12 bases fit TRBD2. This CDR3 region has 18 residues. Germline CDR1 reads SGDLS; CDR2 reads YYNGEE. V lost 4 bases, J lost 0 bases, and 5 bases stayed unmatched. In DNA form, the CDR3 reads TGTGCCAGCAGCACCCCTAGCGGGAGGGCCTCTGGGGCCAACGTCCTGACTTTC. Amino acids: CASSTPSGRASGANVLTF.

The V gene is TRBV7-9, the J gene TRBJ1-2; 7 bases are shared with TRBD1. The trim removed 1 base at V and 3 bases at J, leaving 5 bases unmatched. Germline V CDR1 and CDR2: SEHNR, FQNEAQ (reference sequence). The CDR3 spans 15 residues. The CDR3 region is CASSLGKTGYYGYTF. The CDR3 bases are TGTGCCAGCAGCTTAGGGAAGACAGGGTACTATGGCTACACCTTC.

The CDR3 DNA is TGTGCCAGTAATGATCCCGGGAGACAGGGGGCCGCGAACACTGAAGCTTTCTTT. Protein product: CASNDPGRQGAANTEAFF. The V gene is TRBV19, the J gene TRBJ1-1, with TRBD1 identical over 10 bases. V dropped 7 bases and J dropped 1; count of bases not matched to a gene: 15. The CDR3 consists of 18 residues. Germline lookup yields CDR1 LNHDA and CDR2 SQIVND (reference sequence).

The CDR3 spells CASSPLSTAGTDTQYF. DNA of the CDR3: TGTGCCAGCAGCCCCCTCTCCACGGCGGGCACAGATACGCAGTATTTT. The rearrangement links TRBV27 to TRBJ2-3; D not resolved. V dropped 6 bases and J dropped 1 base, with 17 bases sitting between them. Germline V CDR1 and CDR2: MNHEY, SMNVEV (reference sequence). There are 16 residues in the CDR3.

The V gene is TRBV19, the J gene TRBJ2-7; tentatively, D is TRBD1 (5 bases). V lost 4 bases to trimming and J lost 6 bases, with 13 bases between them. Germline V gives CDR1 LNHDA, CDR2 SQIVND (reference sequence). This CDR3 comprises 13 residues. CDR3 DNA sequence: TGTGCCAGTAGTAAGGTCCCAGGGTTCGAGCAGTACTTC. Encoded protein: CASSKVPGFEQYF.

The chain joins TRBV29-1 to TRBJ1-1; 9 nucleotides agree with TRBD1. The CDR3 consists of 14 residues. The V and J ends lost 0 bases and 1 base, in that order; junction bases with no gene match: 0. The germline V gene encodes CDR1 SQVTM and CDR2 ANQGSEA. In DNA form, the CDR3 reads TGCAGCGTTGAAGAGGACAGGGGGAACACTGAAGCTTTCTTT. Amino acids: CSVEEDRGNTEAFF.

V is TRBV7-9 and J is TRBJ1-4; D remains unclear. The V gene's germline CDR1 is SEHNR and CDR2 FQNEAQ (reference sequence). V dropped 0 bases and J dropped 7 bases, with 6 bases sitting between them. The CDR3 runs to 13 residues. For the CDR3, the DNA is TGTGCCAGCAGCTTAGCGGTCAGTGAAAAACTGTTTTTT. It is translated as CASSLAVSEKLFF.

The chain couples TRBV27 to TRBJ1-5; D is undetermined. Trimming took off 6 bases at V and 5 bases at J, with 14 bases between the two ends. The CDR3 extends over 14 amino acids. Germline CDR1 is MNHEY and CDR2 is SMNVEV (reference sequence). This chain's CDR3 is CASSPPGGDQPQHF. CDR3 bases: TGTGCCAGCAGCCCACCCGGCGGGGATCAGCCCCAGCATTTT.

J is TRBJ2-2 and V is TRBV27; the D gene is possibly TRBD1 (5 bases). Germline loops: CDR1 MNHEY, CDR2 SMNVEV (reference sequence). V was shortened by 5 bases and J by 5 bases, with 18 bases between the two germline ends. CDR3 size: 16 residues. The CDR3 DNA follows: TGTGCCAGCAGTCCCCGCGGCAGGGTAGGGACCGGGGAGCTGTTTTTT. As protein: CASSPRGRVGTGELFF.

This rearrangement joins TRBV4-3 to TRBJ1-1; D is possibly TRBD1 (5 bases). Trimming removed 4 bases at V and 5 bases at J, with 11 bases between. CDR3 size: 13 residues. The germline V gene has CDR1 LGHNA and CDR2 YSLEER. Written as DNA, the CDR3 is TGCGCCAGCAGCCCACAGCGGGGGACTGAAGCTTTCTTT. Protein product: CASSPQRGTEAFF.

The chain recombines TRBV2 with TRBJ1-2; no firm D call. This CDR3 region has 10 residues. Trimming cost V 6 bases and J 8 bases, with 7 bases left between them. In germline, CDR1 is SNHLY, CDR2 FYNNEI. The CDR3 sequence: CASSFGGYTF. CDR3 coding DNA: TGTGCCAGCAGCTTTGGGGGCTACACCTTC.

This clone was recorded once. This sequence joins TRBV25-1 and TRBJ2-3; D may match TRBD1 or TRBD2 (5 bases each). V lost 8 bases to trimming and J lost 7 bases, with 10 bases between them. The germline V gene has CDR1 MGHDK and CDR2 SYGVNS. This CDR3 comprises 11 residues. In DNA form, the CDR3 reads TGTGCCAGCGGGGGAGAGAATACGCAGTATTTT. Protein product: CASGGENTQYF.

The V gene is TRBV19, the J gene TRBJ1-4; D gene unclear. There are 13 residues in the CDR3. Germline values: CDR1 LNHDA, CDR2 SQIVND (reference sequence). The V and J ends lost 5 bases and 7 bases respectively, with 11 bases between them. CDR3 loop: CASSVSWAEKLFF. CDR3 nucleotides: TGTGCCAGTAGTGTGTCCTGGGCTGAAAAACTGTTTTTT.

The rearrangement links TRBV29-1 to TRBJ2-7, with 9 positions matching TRBD2. Looked up from germline, CDR1 is SQVTM and CDR2 is ANQGSEA. The CDR3 is made up of 13 amino acids. The V and J ends lost 7 bases and 3 bases, in that order; junction bases with no gene match: 7. CDR3 in DNA: TGCAGCGCAAAGACTAGCGGAATCTACGAGCAGTACTTC. This sequence encodes CSAKTSGIYEQYF.

The rearrangement uses TRBV25-1 and TRBJ2-5; TRBD2 aligns across 12 bases. The CDR3 has 15 amino acids. Germline V gene lookup returns CDR1 MGHDK and CDR2 SYGVNS. V shed 5 bases and J 3 bases; nucleotides not matched to a gene: 4. The CDR3 here is CASSYGLAGKETQYF. The DNA of the CDR3 is TGTGCCAGCAGTTACGGACTAGCGGGGAAAGAGACCCAGTACTTC.

The CDR3 DNA sequence: TGTGCCAGCAGCGTAGATGACCGGTCCTACGAGCAGTACTTC. Protein: CASSVDDRSYEQYF. The chain uses TRBV9 and TRBJ2-7; D is undetermined. V lost 0 bases to trimming and J lost 1 base, with 8 bases between them. The CDR3 contains 14 residues. Germline CDR1 reads SGDLS; CDR2 reads YYNGEE.